The rows below give T cell receptor beta chains drawn from one sample of a study of CD8+ T cells in alopecia areata. Sequencing was performed with immunoSEQ multiplex PCR; in TCRdb, only in-frame clones are kept and a portion is missing. The sample records about 160,000 clones, about three fifths being singletons. Material: CD4+ T cells sorted from blood, obtained at week 4, from a patient treated with tofacitinib. These TCRs come from a human donor with alopecia areata. CDR3s include the opening cysteine and the closing phenylalanine or tryptophan. A D gene is named only where the DNA matches it firmly. Some rows mark clone size as missing; the rest say once, few, many or name a class of expanded clone.

J gene | clone size | D gene | V gene | CDR3 protein | CDR3 DNA
TRBJ1-1 | - | - | TRBV7-9 | CASIFGAGTEAFF | TGTGCCAGCATCTTTGGGGCGGGCACTGAAGCTTTCTTT
TRBJ2-7 | - | - | TRBV27 | CASSFLRGASYEQYF | TGTGCCAGCAGTTTTCTACGGGGGGCTTCCTACGAGCAGTACTTC
TRBJ1-1 | - | - | TRBV6-5 | CASSQGRLGITEAFF | TGTGCCAGCAGCCAGGGACGCCTAGGGATCACTGAAGCTTTCTTT
TRBJ2-1 | - | - | TRBV29-1 | CSVEGGIRRSYNEQFF | TGCAGCGTTGAAGGGGGAATCCGGAGGTCCTACAATGAGCAGTTCTTC
TRBJ1-5 | - | - | TRBV25-1 | CASRRGNQPQHF | TGTGCCAGCCGACGCGGCAATCAGCCCCAGCATTTT
TRBJ2-7 | - | - | TRBV18 | CASSPETKGWEQYF | TGTGCCAGCTCACCGGAGACGAAAGGTTGGGAGCAGTACTTC
TRBJ1-5 | - | - | TRBV30 | CAWSVGISQPQHF | TGTGCCTGGAGTGTGGGCATAAGTCAGCCCCAGCATTTT
TRBJ1-5 | - | - | TRBV5-1 | CASSLRTGTQPQHF | TGCGCCAGCAGCTTGAGAACAGGGACTCAGCCCCAGCATTTT
TRBJ1-5 | - | - | TRBV29-1 | CSVGQASNQPQHF | TGCAGCGTTGGACAGGCTAGCAATCAGCCCCAGCATTTT
TRBJ2-1 | - | TRBD2 | TRBV29-1 | CSVVTSGGKTYNEQFF | TGCAGCGTTGTAACTAGCGGGGGGAAAACCTACAATGAGCAGTTCTTC
TRBJ2-7 | - | - | TRBV4-1 | CASSQGDTDYEQYF | TGCGCCAGCAGCCAAGGGGACACTGACTACGAGCAGTACTTC
TRBJ1-1 | - | - | TRBV10-1 | CASSEGRGRPTRAFF | TGCGCCAGCAGTGAAGGCAGGGGCCGGCCTACCCGGGCTTTCTTT
TRBJ2-7 | - | - | TRBV19 | CASSLSRYEQYF | TGTGCCAGTAGCCTCAGCCGATACGAGCAGTACTTC
TRBJ2-3 | few | - | TRBV7-2 | CASSLAGGSTDTQYF | TGTGCCAGCAGCTTAGCCGGCGGGAGCACAGATACGCAGTATTTT
TRBJ2-5 | - | - | TRBV7-9 | CASSLGQEEETQYF | TGTGCCAGCAGCTTAGGTCAGGAAGAAGAGACCCAGTACTTC
TRBJ2-6 | - | TRBD2 | TRBV29-1 | CSAGSLAGGANVLTF | TGCAGCGCCGGATCGCTAGCGGGTGGGGCCAACGTCCTGACTTTC
TRBJ2-1 | - | TRBD2 | TRBV6-6 | CASSSSGDEQFF | TGTGCCAGCAGTTCTAGCGGGGATGAGCAGTTCTTC
TRBJ1-3 | few | - | TRBV15 | CATSRDGISGNTIYF | TGTGCCACCAGCAGAGATGGGATCTCTGGAAACACCATATATTTT
TRBJ1-2 | - | - | TRBV5-6 | CASSFGAEALNYGYTF | TGTGCCAGCAGCTTCGGGGCAGAAGCTCTAAACTATGGCTACACCTTC
TRBJ2-7 | - | TRBD1 | TRBV20-1 | CSQGVYEQYF | TGCAGTCAGGGGGTCTACGAGCAGTACTTC
TRBJ2-2 | - | - | TRBV9 | CASSVRGNTGELFF | TGTGCCAGCAGCGTACGCGGGAACACCGGGGAGCTGTTTTTT
TRBJ1-2 | - | - | TRBV30 | CAWSLGYRDYGYTF | TGTGCCTGGAGTCTTGGGTACCGAGACTATGGCTACACCTTC
TRBJ2-5 | many | - | TRBV11-2 | CASSYGVGETQYF | TGTGCCAGCAGCTACGGGGTAGGAGAGACCCAGTACTTC
TRBJ2-5 | - | TRBD1 | TRBV29-1 | CSVTVVRDRGIQETQYF | TGCAGCGTCACCGTCGTCCGGGACAGGGGGATCCAAGAGACCCAGTACTTC
TRBJ1-1 | - | TRBD1 | TRBV14 | CASSQLTGTGVRTEAFF | TGTGCCAGCAGCCAACTGACCGGGACAGGGGTTCGCACTGAAGCTTTCTTT
TRBJ2-2 | few | TRBD2 | TRBV30 | CAGPTSRGTGELFF | TGTGCCGGACCGACTAGCCGGGGAACCGGGGAGCTGTTTTTT
TRBJ1-1 | - | - | TRBV25-1 | CASKRGNTEAFF | TGTGCCAGCAAACGGGGGAACACTGAAGCTTTCTTT
TRBJ1-2 | - | TRBD1 | TRBV30 | CALTGRNYGYTF | TGTGCCTTGACAGGGCGCAACTATGGCTACACCTTC
TRBJ1-5 | - | - | TRBV15 | CATSRGNYQPQHF | TGTGCCACCAGCAGGGGAAACTATCAGCCCCAGCATTTT
TRBJ2-3 | few | - | TRBV29-1 | CSGGTGEQYF | TGCAGCGGTGGGACCGGAGAGCAGTATTTT
TRBJ2-3 | - | - | TRBV14 | CASSRRGGRGADTQYF | TGTGCCAGCAGCCGTCGCGGCGGCAGGGGGGCAGATACGCAGTATTTT
TRBJ1-1 | - | TRBD1 | TRBV25-1 | CASSEPGQGNTEAFF | TGTGCCAGCAGTGAACCCGGACAGGGGAACACTGAAGCTTTCTTT
TRBJ2-7 | - | - | TRBV5-1 | CASSYSLSYEQYF | TGCGCCAGCAGTTACAGCCTCTCCTACGAGCAGTACTTC
TRBJ2-3 | once | - | TRBV29-1 | CSVGLDTQYF | TGCAGCGTTGGCTTGGATACGCAGTATTTT
TRBJ2-1 | few | - | TRBV30 | CAWLQVNEQFF | TGTGCCTGGTTACAGGTCAATGAGCAGTTCTTC
TRBJ2-5 | - | - | TRBV7-2 | CASSFQGRWETQYF | TGTGCCAGCAGCTTTCAGGGGAGATGGGAGACCCAGTACTTC
TRBJ2-1 | - | TRBD2 | TRBV19 | CASSTVAGGPNEQFF | TGTGCCAGTAGTACGGTAGCGGGGGGGCCCAATGAGCAGTTCTTC
TRBJ2-7 | few | TRBD1 | TRBV6-6 | CASIPGQGVYEQYF | TGTGCCAGCATCCCGGGACAGGGGGTCTACGAGCAGTACTTC
TRBJ1-5 | few | - | TRBV9 | CASSYLGHF | TGTGCCAGCAGCTATCTCGGCCATTTT
TRBJ1-1 | few | - | TRBV29-1 | CSTSEGIMNTEAFF | TGCAGCACCTCGGAGGGAATAATGAACACTGAAGCTTTCTTT
TRBJ1-3 | - | - | TRBV18 | CASSPEGTGNTIYF | TGTGCCAGCTCACCAGAGGGAACTGGAAACACCATATATTTT
TRBJ1-2 | - | - | TRBV30 | CAWSGPSANYGYTF | TGTGCCTGGAGTGGGCCATCCGCTAACTATGGCTACACCTTC
TRBJ2-5 | - | - | TRBV5-1 | CASSLGSRQETQYF | TGCGCCAGCAGTTTGGGGTCCCGACAAGAGACCCAGTACTTC
TRBJ2-7 | - | - | TRBV29-1 | CSVEGASYEQYF | TGCAGCGTGGAGGGGGCCTCCTACGAGCAGTACTTC
TRBJ2-5 | - | TRBD2 | TRBV7-2 | CASSFAAGRQETQYF | TGTGCCAGCAGCTTCGCAGCGGGGCGACAAGAGACCCAGTACTTC
TRBJ2-1 | - | - | TRBV7-3 | CASSLGNTVNEQFF | TGTGCCAGCAGCTTAGGGAACACAGTTAATGAGCAGTTCTTC
TRBJ2-4 | few | TRBD1 | TRBV11-2 | CASSLTGDGIQYF | TGTGCCAGCAGCCTTACAGGGGATGGCATTCAGTACTTC
TRBJ2-2 | - | TRBD1 | TRBV9 | CASSPRQGTGELFF | TGTGCCAGCAGCCCACGACAGGGGACCGGGGAGCTGTTTTTT
TRBJ1-5 | - | - | TRBV23-1 | CASSLSDDRGNQPQHF | TGCGCCAGCAGTCTATCGGATGACAGAGGCAATCAGCCCCAGCATTTT
TRBJ1-4 | - | - | TRBV29-1 | CSAMDGRDKLFF | TGCAGCGCCATGGACGGGAGGGATAAACTGTTTTTT
TRBJ2-5 | - | - | TRBV4-3 | CASSQAPGRETQYF | TGCGCCAGCAGCCAAGCACCCGGACGGGAGACCCAGTACTTC
TRBJ1-2 | - | TRBD1 | TRBV29-1 | CSGGQAANYGYTF | TGCAGCGGGGGACAGGCAGCTAACTATGGCTACACCTTC